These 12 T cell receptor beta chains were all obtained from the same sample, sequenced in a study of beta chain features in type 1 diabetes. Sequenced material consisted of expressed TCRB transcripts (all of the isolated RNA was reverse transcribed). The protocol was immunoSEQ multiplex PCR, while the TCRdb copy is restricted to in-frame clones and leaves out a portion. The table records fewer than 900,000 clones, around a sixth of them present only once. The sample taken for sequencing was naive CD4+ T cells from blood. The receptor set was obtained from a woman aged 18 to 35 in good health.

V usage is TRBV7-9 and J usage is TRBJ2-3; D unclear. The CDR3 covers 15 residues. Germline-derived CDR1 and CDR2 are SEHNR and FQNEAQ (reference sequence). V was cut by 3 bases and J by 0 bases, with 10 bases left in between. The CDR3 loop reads CASSLSQSSTDTQYF. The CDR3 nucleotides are TGTGCCAGCAGCTTGTCCCAGTCTAGCACAGATACGCAGTATTTT.

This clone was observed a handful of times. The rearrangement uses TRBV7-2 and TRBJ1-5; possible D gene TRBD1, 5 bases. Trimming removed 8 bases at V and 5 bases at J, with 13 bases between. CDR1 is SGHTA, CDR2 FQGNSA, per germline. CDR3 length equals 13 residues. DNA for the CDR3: TGTGCCAGCGGGGCTAGGGCTCATCAGCCCCAGCATTTT. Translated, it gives CASGARAHQPQHF.

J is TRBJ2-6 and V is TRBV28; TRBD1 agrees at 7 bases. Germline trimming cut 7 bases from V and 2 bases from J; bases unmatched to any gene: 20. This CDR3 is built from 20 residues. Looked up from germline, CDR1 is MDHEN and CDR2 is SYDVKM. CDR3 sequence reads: CASTPLGLRTGDAGANVLTF. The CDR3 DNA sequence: TGTGCCAGCACCCCACTTGGACTCAGGACAGGAGATGCTGGGGCCAACGTCCTGACTTTC.

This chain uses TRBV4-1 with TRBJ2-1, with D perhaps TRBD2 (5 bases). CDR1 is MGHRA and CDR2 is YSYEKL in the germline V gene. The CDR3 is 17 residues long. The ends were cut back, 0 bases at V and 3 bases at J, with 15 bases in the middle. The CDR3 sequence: CASSQDLARARYNEQFF. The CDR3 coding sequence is TGCGCCAGCAGCCAAGATCTTGCGAGGGCGCGCTACAATGAGCAGTTCTTC.

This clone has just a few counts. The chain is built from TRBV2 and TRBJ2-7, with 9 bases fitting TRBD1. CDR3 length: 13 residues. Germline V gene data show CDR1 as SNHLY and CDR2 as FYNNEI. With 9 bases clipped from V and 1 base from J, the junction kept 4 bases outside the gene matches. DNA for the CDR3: TGTGCCAGTGGGACAGGGTGGTCCTACGAGCAGTACTTC. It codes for CASGTGWSYEQYF.

Written as DNA, the CDR3 is TGTGCCAGCAGTTTATGGTTATCTGTTGGACAGGGCGTGAACACTGAAGCTTTCTTT. Its translation is CASSLWLSVGQGVNTEAFF. The V call is TRBV28, the J call TRBJ1-1; TRBD1 matches at 8 bases. V dropped 0 bases and J dropped 0; count of bases not matched to a gene: 12. The germline V gene encodes CDR1 MDHEN and CDR2 SYDVKM. The CDR3 extends over 19 amino acids.

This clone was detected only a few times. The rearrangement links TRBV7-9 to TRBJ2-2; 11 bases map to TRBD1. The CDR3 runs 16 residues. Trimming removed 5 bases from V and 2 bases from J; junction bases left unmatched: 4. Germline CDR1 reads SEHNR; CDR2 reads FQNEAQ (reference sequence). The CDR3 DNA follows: TGTGCCAGCAGCAAGGGACAGGGGGTAAACACCGGGGAGCTGTTTTTT. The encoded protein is CASSKGQGVNTGELFF.

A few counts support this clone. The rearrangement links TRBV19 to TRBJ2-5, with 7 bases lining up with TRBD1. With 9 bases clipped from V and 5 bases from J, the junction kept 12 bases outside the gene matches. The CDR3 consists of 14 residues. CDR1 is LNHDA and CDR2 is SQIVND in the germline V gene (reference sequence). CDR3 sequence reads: CASGTGTDGETQYF. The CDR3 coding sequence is TGTGCCAGCGGGACCGGGACAGATGGTGAGACCCAGTACTTC.

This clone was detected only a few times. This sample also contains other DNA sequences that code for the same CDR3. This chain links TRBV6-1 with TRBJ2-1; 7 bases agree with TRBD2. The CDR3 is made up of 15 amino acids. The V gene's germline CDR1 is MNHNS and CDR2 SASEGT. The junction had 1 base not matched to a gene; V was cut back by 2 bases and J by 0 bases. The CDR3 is CASSERGSSYNEQFF. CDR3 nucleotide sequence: TGTGCCAGCAGTGAACGCGGGAGCTCCTACAATGAGCAGTTCTTC.

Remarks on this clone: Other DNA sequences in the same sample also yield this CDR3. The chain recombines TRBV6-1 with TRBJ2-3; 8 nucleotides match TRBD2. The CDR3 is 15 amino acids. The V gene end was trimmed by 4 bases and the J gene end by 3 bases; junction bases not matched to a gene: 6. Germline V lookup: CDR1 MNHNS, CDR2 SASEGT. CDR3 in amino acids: CASSVLAGGTDTQYF. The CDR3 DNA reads TGTGCCAGCAGTGTCCTAGCGGGCGGGACAGATACGCAGTATTTT.

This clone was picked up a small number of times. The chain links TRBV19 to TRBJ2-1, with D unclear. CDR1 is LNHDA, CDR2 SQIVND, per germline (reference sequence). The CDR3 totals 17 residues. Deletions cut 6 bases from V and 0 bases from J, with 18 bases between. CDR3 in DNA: TGTGCCAGTAGAGGTAGGTCGCGGATTAGCTCCTACAATGAGCAGTTCTTC. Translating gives CASRGRSRISSYNEQFF.

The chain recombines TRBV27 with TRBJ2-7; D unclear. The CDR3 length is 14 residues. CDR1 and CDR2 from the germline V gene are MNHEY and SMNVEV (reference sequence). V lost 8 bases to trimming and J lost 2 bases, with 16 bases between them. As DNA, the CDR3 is TGTGCCAGCGGCAAATACGCTGCCGCCTACGAGCAGTACTTC. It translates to CASGKYAAAYEQYF.